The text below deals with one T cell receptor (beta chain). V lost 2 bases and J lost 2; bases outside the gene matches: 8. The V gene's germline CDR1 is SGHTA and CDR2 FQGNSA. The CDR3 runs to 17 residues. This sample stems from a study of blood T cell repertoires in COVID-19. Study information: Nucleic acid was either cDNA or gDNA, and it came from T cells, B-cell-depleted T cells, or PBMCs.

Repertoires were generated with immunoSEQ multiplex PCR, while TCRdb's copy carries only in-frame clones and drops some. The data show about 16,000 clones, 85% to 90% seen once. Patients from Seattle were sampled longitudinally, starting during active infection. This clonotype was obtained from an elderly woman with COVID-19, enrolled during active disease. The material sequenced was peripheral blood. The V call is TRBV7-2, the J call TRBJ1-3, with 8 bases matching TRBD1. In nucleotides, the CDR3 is TGTGCCAGCAGCTTACGCCCCGACAGGGGCACTGGAAACACCATATATTTT. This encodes CASSLRPDRGTGNTIYF.